This TCR beta chain was identified in a study of blood T cells in healthy people across ages. Whole-study results and caveats: In older individuals, TCR beta diversity per million T cells was lower, falling roughly linearly with age.

With V trimmed by 2 bases and J by 7 bases, 4 bases remained unmatched. There are 14 residues in the CDR3. This clonotype was detected only a few times. What it binds is not known. The use of a sample-barcoded 5' primer and a J-beta primer mix characterized a second PCR of roughly 6 to 11 cycles. TCRdb re-called the 5' RACE reads with MiXCR, one entry per CDR3 protein. Here the sample spans about 970,000 distinct CDR3 sequences, 51% being singletons. The rearrangement links TRBV12-3 or TRBV12-4 to TRBJ1-2; 10 bases are a match to TRBD1. Sequenced input: blood. This clonotype originated in a woman in her fifties or sixties in good health. CDR3 nucleotides: TGTGCCAGCAGTTTACGACAGGGGGCGTCTGGCTACACCTTC. Its protein is CASSLRQGASGYTF.